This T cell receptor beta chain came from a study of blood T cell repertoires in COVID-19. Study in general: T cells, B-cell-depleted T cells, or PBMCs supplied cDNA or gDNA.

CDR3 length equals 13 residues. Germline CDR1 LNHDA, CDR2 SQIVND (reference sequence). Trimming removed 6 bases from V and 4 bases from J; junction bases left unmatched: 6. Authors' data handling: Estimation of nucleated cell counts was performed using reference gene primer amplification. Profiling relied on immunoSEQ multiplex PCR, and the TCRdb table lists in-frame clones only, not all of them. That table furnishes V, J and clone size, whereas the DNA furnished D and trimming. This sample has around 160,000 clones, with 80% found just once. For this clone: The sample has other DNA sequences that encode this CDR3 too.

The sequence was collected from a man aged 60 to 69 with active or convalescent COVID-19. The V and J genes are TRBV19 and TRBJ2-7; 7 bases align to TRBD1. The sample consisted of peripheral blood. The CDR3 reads CASSPGQHYEQYF. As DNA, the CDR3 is TGTGCCAGTAGCCCGGGACAGCATTACGAGCAGTACTTC.